This TCR beta chain was captured by sequencing in a study of identical twins' blood T cells. The study, taken as a whole, reports: Each donor's most abundant TCRbeta clonotypes shared more CDR3 sequences with her twin than unrelated donors.

Deletions cut 9 bases from V and 6 bases from J, with 14 bases between. The CDR3 is 12 residues long. Germline V gene data show CDR1 as LNHNV and CDR2 as YYDKDF (reference sequence). Each TCR cDNA library carried sample-specific barcodes on both ends. As processed by the authors: Per-library CDR3 reads ranged about 2.2 to 4 million; clonotypes, ~95,000 to ~550,000. From the 5' RACE reads, TCRdb called clonotypes with MiXCR, one entry per CDR3 protein. These V and J calls rely on TCRdb rather than the paper's analysis. The repertoire holds a few hundred thousand distinct CDR3 sequences, with 28% as singletons. The table lists this clonotype with many counts. Its antigen remains unknown.

The rearrangement uses TRBV15 and TRBJ1-2; D gene unclear. Sample: PBMCs. This clonotype was sampled from a woman aged 18-55 years in good health. The CDR3 bases are TGTGCCACACGAGAGAGGGAAAATGGCTACACCTTC. Amino acids: CATRERENGYTF.